This TCR beta chain was recorded in a study of blood T cell repertoires in COVID-19. TCRdb's table, derived via immunoSEQ multiplex PCR, lists solely in-frame clones and lacks some. The sample has around 150,000 clones, roughly 74% seen once. The CDR3 covers 14 residues. V lost 2 bases to trimming and J lost 5 bases, with 10 bases between them. Germline V gene sequence: CDR1 MNHEY, CDR2 SVGAGI. The receptor's source is an elderly woman with acute or convalescent COVID-19. Sequencing was carried out using peripheral blood. The rearrangement links TRBV6-5 to TRBJ1-5, with D unresolved. The CDR3 sequence is CASSYTREDQPQHF. The CDR3 nucleotides read TGTGCCAGCAGTTACACCCGGGAAGATCAGCCCCAGCATTTT.